One and the same sample provided the 27 T cell receptor beta chains below, sequenced in a study of T cell repertoires in aging, cancer and after chemotherapy. The template was genomic DNA from peripheral blood, not RNA. Rearranged V-D-J TRB sequences were amplified with a mixed TRB-A/B primer pool. TCRdb independently ran MiXCR on the multiplex PCR reads; one entry per CDR3 protein. The sample carries about 13,000 distinct CDR3 sequences, around a quarter recorded once. Material: blood. These receptors all stem from a human donor with a blood cancer.

This clonotype counts as medium-sized. The rearrangement uses TRBV27 and TRBJ2-2, with a tentative D call TRBD1 (6 bases). CDR3 length equals 13 residues. The germline V and J ends were trimmed by 4 bases and 6 bases, with 9 bases remaining between them. The V gene's germline CDR1 is MNHEY and CDR2 SMNVEV (reference sequence). The CDR3 nucleotides read TGTGCCAGCAGTTGGCGGACAGCCGGGGAGCTGTTTTTT. It translates to CASSWRTAGELFF.

This clonotype was seen a few times. V usage is TRBV5-4 and J usage is TRBJ1-1; 7 nucleotides line up with TRBD1. J lost 3 bases, V lost 4 bases, and 6 bases had no gene match. Germline-derived CDR1 and CDR2 are SGHNT and YYREEE (reference sequence). The CDR3 loop spans 14 amino acids. The CDR3 region is CASSGEGADTEAFF. The CDR3 coding sequence is TGTGCCAGCAGCGGCGAGGGGGCAGACACTGAAGCTTTCTTT. The complete variable domain, with remaining parts taken from reference TRBV5-4 and TRBJ1-1, reads ETGVTQSPTHLIKTRGQQVTLRCSSQSGHNTVSWYQQALGQGPQFIFQYYREEENGRGNFPPRFSGLQFPNYSSELNVNALELDDSALYLCASSGEGADTEAFFGQGTRLTVV.

This clonotype qualifies as medium-sized. The chain recombines TRBV30 with TRBJ2-1, with TRBD2 matching over 11 bases. In germline, CDR1 is GTSNPN, CDR2 SVGIG (reference sequence). Losses at the gene ends were 1 base for V and 7 bases for J; bases not matched to a gene: 3. This CDR3 region has 14 residues. CDR3 region: CAWSGLAGRNEQFF. DNA for the CDR3: TGTGCCTGGAGTGGACTAGCGGGACGAAATGAGCAGTTCTTC. The variable domain in full, completed from reference TRBV30 and TRBJ2-1, reads SQTIHQWPATLVQPVGSPLSLECTVEGTSNPNLYWYRQAAGRGLQLLFYSVGIGQISSEVPQNLSASRPQDRQFILSSKKLLLSDSGFYLCAWSGLAGRNEQFFGPGTRLTVL.

This rearrangement joins TRBV7-4 to TRBJ1-1; D is perhaps TRBD1 (6 bases). The ends were cut back, 6 bases at V and 4 bases at J, with 12 bases in the middle. Germline CDR1 is SGHVT and CDR2 is SQSDAQ. CDR3 size: 13 residues. The CDR3 coding sequence is TGTGCCAGCAGAAAATCAGGGGCCACTGAAGCTTTCTTT. As protein: CASRKSGATEAFF.

This clonotype has ten or more counts. The chain links TRBV19 to TRBJ2-1; 14 nucleotides align to TRBD2. Germline CDR1 LNHDA, CDR2 SQIVND (reference sequence). Germline trimming cut 5 bases from V and 9 bases from J; bases unmatched to any gene: 6. The CDR3 totals 15 residues. This CDR3 is CASSWDGLAGGEQFF. Written as DNA, the CDR3 is TGTGCCAGTAGTTGGGACGGACTAGCGGGGGGTGAGCAGTTCTTC.

This clonotype ranks as medium-sized (0.01 to 0.1%). The rearrangement uses TRBV19 and TRBJ2-2; weak D call: TRBD2 (6 bases). Germline lookup yields CDR1 LNHDA and CDR2 SQIVND (reference sequence). The CDR3 sequence is 13 residues long. CDR3: CATGGTNTGELFF. The CDR3 region has the DNA TGTGCTACCGGGGGAACCAACACCGGGGAGCTGTTTTTT.

In its sample, this clonotype is medium-sized. V is TRBV6-5 and J is TRBJ2-5, with a tentative D call TRBD2 (5 bases). The CDR3 totals 13 residues. Germline CDR1 is MNHEY and CDR2 is SVGAGI. Trimming took 2 bases from V and 5 from J, leaving 9 bases between them. In nucleotides, the CDR3 is TGTGCCAGCAGTTACGAGGGAAGGGAGACCCAGTACTTC. Translated: CASSYEGRETQYF.

In this sample, this clonotype turned up a few times. J is TRBJ1-1 and V is TRBV12-3 or TRBV12-4, with D possibly TRBD1 on 5 matching bases. V was trimmed by 7 bases and J by 4 bases, leaving 10 bases between them. CDR3 length equals 12 residues. CDR3 nucleotide sequence: TGTGCCAGCATCAGACAGCTCACTGAAGCTTTCTTT. Translated, it gives CASIRQLTEAFF.

The V gene is TRBV5-1, the J gene TRBJ2-7; D is unresolved. This CDR3 is built from 10 residues. With 1 base removed from V and 7 bases from J, the gap between germline ends came to 3 bases. CDR1 is SGHRS, CDR2 YFSETQ, per germline. This CDR3 reads CASSLREQYV. CDR3 DNA: TGCGCCAGCAGCTTGAGGGAGCAGTACGTC.

Worth noting for this clonotype: A much larger clone differs from this one at a single base, so this may be a read error. V and J are TRBV5-4 and TRBJ2-3; tentatively, D is TRBD2 (6 bases). From germline, CDR1 is SGHNT and CDR2 YYREEE (reference sequence). Trimming pared 2 bases from V and 4 bases from J, leaving 17 bases between. The CDR3 length is 16 residues. CDR3 loop: CASSLKASVGPDTQYF. The CDR3, as DNA: TGTGCCAGCAGCTTAAAGGCTAGCGTTGGCCCAGATACGCAGTATTTT. The full variable domain, rest sourced from reference TRBV5-4 and TRBJ2-3, is ETGVTQSPTHLIKTRGQQVTLRCSSQSGHNTVSWYQQALGQGPQFIFQYYREEENGRGNFPPRFSGLQFPNYSSELNVNALELDDSALYLCASSLKASVGPDTQYFGPGTRLTVL.

Within the sample, this clonotype is medium-sized. This sequence joins TRBV11-1 and TRBJ1-5, with a possible D match to TRBD1 (5 bases). Trimming stripped 5 bases from V and 3 bases from J, with 17 bases between. Germline-derived CDR1 and CDR2 are SGHAT and FQDESV (reference sequence). The CDR3 contains 16 residues. As DNA, the CDR3 is TGTGCCAGCAGCCAAGGGGCAGGGACCGACAATCAGCCCCAGCATTTT. Amino acids: CASSQGAGTDNQPQHF.

This clonotype has more than one count but fewer than ten. The rearrangement joins TRBV19 to TRBJ1-1; D possibly corresponds to TRBD1 (5 bases). The CDR3 totals 13 residues. V lost 5 bases and J lost 0, with 7 bases in between. CDR1 and CDR2 from the germline V gene are LNHDA and SQIVND (reference sequence). CDR3 DNA: TGTGCCAGTAGTTCAGGGTTGAACACTGAAGCTTTCTTT. It is translated as CASSSGLNTEAFF.

The CDR3 spells CAWSVTRNQPQHF. The CDR3, as DNA: TGTGCCTGGAGTGTAACCCGGAATCAGCCCCAGCATTTT. The V and J genes are TRBV30 and TRBJ1-5, with D unresolved. Germline CDR1 reads GTSNPN; CDR2 reads SVGIG (reference sequence). With 0 bases removed from V and 4 bases from J, the gap between germline ends came to 7 bases. The CDR3 is made up of 13 amino acids. Full variable domain (outside the CDR3, taken from reference TRBV30 and TRBJ1-5): SQTIHQWPATLVQPVGSPLSLECTVEGTSNPNLYWYRQAAGRGLQLLFYSVGIGQISSEVPQNLSASRPQDRQFILSSKKLLLSDSGFYLCAWSVTRNQPQHFGDGTRLSIL.

This clonotype is categorized as medium-sized. The chain combines TRBV6-1 with TRBJ2-3, with TRBD2 as a possible D gene (5 bases). V was trimmed by 7 bases and J by 2 bases, leaving 16 bases between them. This CDR3 comprises 15 residues. The germline gives CDR1 MNHNS, CDR2 SASEGT. For the CDR3, the DNA is TGTGCCAGCAAGAGGGAACCTCCCCCCACAGATACGCAGTATTTT. Translated: CASKREPPPTDTQYF.

The chain employs TRBV18 and TRBJ2-7; 7 positions match TRBD1. This CDR3 region has 15 residues. Looked up from germline, CDR1 is KGHSH and CDR2 is LQKENI. V was pared by 3 bases and J by 7 bases, with 12 bases of the junction left unmatched. The CDR3 sequence: CASSPEGRGTEEQYF. The CDR3, as DNA: TGTGCCAGCTCACCTGAAGGCAGGGGGACGGAGGAGCAGTACTTC.

In this sample, this clonotype turned up once. One junction end does not reproduce the germline sequence, and a read error may be involved. The rearrangement uses TRBV6-5 and TRBJ2-3; 10 bases map to TRBD2. The CDR3 extends over 15 amino acids. Germline V gives CDR1 MNHEY, CDR2 SVGAGI. The CDR3 reads CASSSAGGPMNEHFF. The CDR3 DNA sequence: TGTGCCAGCAGCTCAGCGGGGGGGCCGATGAATGAGCACTTCTTC.

This clonotype was seen only a few times. J is TRBJ2-1 and V is TRBV6-5; D unclear. Germline V gene data show CDR1 as MNHEY and CDR2 as SVGAGI. This CDR3 region has 12 residues. V dropped 5 bases and J dropped 12 bases, with 14 bases sitting between them. The CDR3 DNA sequence: TGTGCCAGCAGTGAAGAGGTGACTTTGCAGTTCTTC. This encodes CASSEEVTLQFF.

By share, this clonotype counts as medium-sized. V and J are TRBV6-5 and TRBJ2-1; TRBD2 is a possible D gene (6 bases). The length of the CDR3 is 13 residues. Germline CDR1 reads MNHEY; CDR2 reads SVGAGI. Trimming stripped 2 bases from V and 4 bases from J, with 6 bases between. Here the CDR3 reads CASSYGTYNEQFF. The CDR3 coding sequence is TGTGCCAGCAGTTACGGGACTTACAATGAGCAGTTCTTC.

V gene TRBV7-2 combines with J gene TRBJ2-2; 8 positions agree with TRBD1. The CDR3 runs to 17 residues. The V segment lost 6 bases and the J segment 3 bases; nucleotides outside the gene matches: 12. CDR1 and CDR2 from the germline V gene are SGHTA and FQGNSA. The CDR3 nucleotides are TGTGCCAGCAGGGATTCCGGGACAGGCGGTGACACCGGGGAGCTGTTTTTT. Translating gives CASRDSGTGGDTGELFF.

Within the sample, this clonotype is medium-sized. The rearrangement joins TRBV30 to TRBJ2-2; D uncertain. The V end lost 0 bases, the J end lost 6 bases, and 8 bases lay between the germline ends. The CDR3 extends over 13 amino acids. Germline-derived CDR1 and CDR2 are GTSNPN and SVGIG (reference sequence). The CDR3 DNA sequence: TGTGCCTGGAGTGTACGCCGGGCCGGGGAGCTGTTTTTT. Residues: CAWSVRRAGELFF.

The rearrangement links TRBV12-3 or TRBV12-4 to TRBJ2-7; D is possibly TRBD1 (5 bases). Trimming took 5 bases from V and 3 from J, leaving 5 bases between them. This CDR3 has 11 amino acids. The CDR3 reads CASSQGYEQYV. DNA of the CDR3: TGTGCCAGCAGTCAGGGCTACGAGCAGTACGTC.

The chain employs TRBV10-2 and TRBJ2-1; D possibly corresponds to TRBD1 (6 bases). Looked up from germline, CDR1 is WSHSY and CDR2 is SAAADI. The CDR3 is 12 residues long. The ends were cut back, 3 bases at V and 10 bases at J, with 10 bases in the middle. In nucleotides, the CDR3 is TGCGCCAGCAGTGAACAGGGTCTAGAGCAGTTCTTC. Amino acids: CASSEQGLEQFF.

J is TRBJ2-3 and V is TRBV12-3 or TRBV12-4; the D gene is possibly TRBD1 (5 bases). The CDR3 has 12 residues. The V gene lost 1 base and the J gene lost 10 bases, with 9 bases spanning the gap. CDR3 in DNA: TGTGCCAGCAGTTTAGAACAGGCCTCGCAGTATTTT. This gives the protein CASSLEQASQYF.

In its sample, this clonotype is medium-sized (0.01 to 0.1%). The chain is built from TRBV19 and TRBJ1-5, with D perhaps matching TRBD1 (5 bases). The V gene's germline CDR1 is LNHDA and CDR2 SQIVND (reference sequence). This CDR3 is built from 16 residues. V lost 2 bases and J lost 4, with 15 bases in between. The chain's CDR3 is CASSIWGRILNQPQHF. Written as DNA, the CDR3 is TGTGCCAGTAGTATATGGGGCCGGATTCTGAATCAGCCCCAGCATTTT.

By proportion, this clonotype is medium-sized (0.01 to 0.1%). The chain couples TRBV19 to TRBJ1-5; 7 bases match TRBD1. V dropped 2 bases and J dropped 5; count of bases not matched to a gene: 9. The CDR3 length is 16 residues. CDR1 and CDR2 from the germline V gene are LNHDA and SQIVND (reference sequence). CDR3 in DNA: TGTGCCAGTAGTATAAGAGGGCAGGGGGTAGATCAGCCCCAGCATTTT. Amino acid sequence: CASSIRGQGVDQPQHF.

V gene TRBV6-2 or TRBV6-3 combines with J gene TRBJ2-7; D gene uncertain. Looked up from germline, CDR1 is MNHEY and CDR2 is SVGEGT. This CDR3 is built from 13 residues. V was cut by 8 bases and J by 2 bases, with 13 bases left in between. The CDR3: CASRWNDPYEQYF. The CDR3 region has the DNA TGTGCCAGCCGATGGAACGACCCCTACGAGCAGTACTTC.

This sequence joins TRBV5-3 and TRBJ2-1; 8 bases match TRBD2. TRBV5-3 is noted as an ORF with a role that remains uncertain. This CDR3 is 15 amino acids long. The V and J ends lost 3 bases and 8 bases, in that order; junction bases with no gene match: 10. The CDR3 sequence is CARSSLAGPLYEQFF. In nucleotides, the CDR3 is TGTGCCAGAAGCTCCCTAGCGGGCCCCCTCTATGAGCAGTTCTTC.